Listed here are 23 T cell receptor beta chains from one sample, sequenced in a study of cytomegalovirus exposure and HLA in healthy donors. The PCR contained 60 Vbeta and 13 Jbeta primers. Data came from immunoSEQ multiplex PCR; TCRdb stores just in-frame clones and leaves some out. The sample contains 250,000 to 350,000 clones, roughly 90% of which appear only once. The material sequenced was PBMCs. These receptors all come from a man aged 35-49 years in good health and CMV-seropositive.

The chain carries TRBV5-1 and TRBJ2-1; 16 bases agree with TRBD2. This CDR3 has 17 residues. The germline V gene encodes CDR1 SGHRS and CDR2 YFSETQ. The V and J ends lost 4 bases and 3 bases, in that order; junction bases with no gene match: 4. CDR3 sequence reads: CASSPGLAGGFYNEQFF. The CDR3 DNA sequence: TGCGCCAGCAGCCCGGGACTAGCGGGAGGGTTCTACAATGAGCAGTTCTTC.

J is TRBJ1-1 and V is TRBV6-6; D gene unclear. The CDR3 consists of 12 residues. Trimming removed 6 bases from V and 5 bases from J, with 10 bases in between. Germline values: CDR1 MNHNY, CDR2 SVGAGI (reference sequence). CDR3 nucleotides: TGTGCCAGCAGCACCGGGAGAACTGAAGCTTTCTTT. This translates into CASSTGRTEAFF.

This sequence joins TRBV6-1 and TRBJ2-7; maybe TRBD2 (6 bases). Germline V lookup: CDR1 MNHNS, CDR2 SASEGT. The CDR3 totals 13 residues. Trimming removed 7 bases at V and 3 bases at J, with 13 bases between. The CDR3, as DNA: TGTGCCAGCACCGGGGACTTGTTCTACGAGCAGTACTTC. Protein product: CASTGDLFYEQYF.

This clone was seen a handful of times. The CDR3 nucleotides read TGTGCCAGCAGCCAGCGGGGGTACGGCACAGATACGCAGTATTTT. Translation gives CASSQRGYGTDTQYF. V and J are TRBV28 and TRBJ2-3; 8 bases agree with TRBD2. Germline CDR1 and CDR2: MDHEN and SYDVKM. CDR3 length: 15 residues. V was clipped by 6 bases and J by 1 base; unmatched bases: 6.

The chain is built from TRBV5-1 and TRBJ2-2, with a tentative D call TRBD1 (6 bases). Between the trimmed V and J ends, which lost 0 bases and 3 bases, there was a span of 15 bases. CDR3 size: 17 residues. CDR1 is SGHRS, CDR2 YFSETQ, per germline. Written as DNA, the CDR3 is TGCGCCAGCAGCTTGGGATACAGGGTGTCGGACACCGGGGAGCTGTTTTTT. It yields the protein CASSLGYRVSDTGELFF.

The chain employs TRBV7-8 and TRBJ2-3; 9 bases are shared with TRBD1. The ends lost 5 bases at V and 1 base at J; junction bases unmatched: 13. In germline, CDR1 is SGHVS, CDR2 FQNEAQ. This CDR3 has 18 residues. The CDR3 is CASSLQGAASVGTDTQYF. The CDR3 nucleotides are TGTGCCAGCAGCCTACAGGGGGCGGCTAGCGTCGGCACAGATACGCAGTATTTT.

J is TRBJ1-1 and V is TRBV11-2; D unresolved. V was trimmed by 5 bases and J by 8 bases, leaving 12 bases between them. Per germline, CDR1 SGHAT and CDR2 FQNNGV. The CDR3 has 12 residues. CDR3 in amino acids: CASSPQRLEAFF. The CDR3 DNA reads as TGTGCCAGCAGCCCGCAGAGGTTAGAAGCTTTCTTT.

The V gene is TRBV18, the J gene TRBJ2-3, with TRBD1 identical over 7 bases. Germline loops: CDR1 KGHSH, CDR2 LQKENI. V gave up 2 bases and J gave up 5 bases; unmatched junction bases: 4. The CDR3 is made up of 14 amino acids. The CDR3 DNA sequence: TGTGCCAGCTCACCAGCGACAGGGAGAGATACGCAGTATTTT. Translation gives CASSPATGRDTQYF.

The chain has TRBV6-5 and TRBJ2-7, with 11 bases lining up with TRBD2. This CDR3 contains 16 residues. Germline CDR1 and CDR2: MNHEY and SVGAGI. The trim removed 1 base at V and 2 bases at J, leaving 4 bases unmatched. The CDR3 here is CASSYFLAGGPYEQYF. As DNA, the CDR3 is TGTGCCAGCAGTTACTTTTTAGCGGGAGGGCCCTACGAGCAGTACTTC.

This chain joins TRBV6-5 and TRBJ2-2, with 8 bases fitting TRBD1. The CDR3 runs 15 residues. Germline trimming cut 2 bases from V and 5 bases from J; bases unmatched to any gene: 4. Germline-derived CDR1 and CDR2 are MNHEY and SVGAGI. In nucleotides, the CDR3 is TGTGCCAGCAGTTACCAGGGGGCGGTAACCGGGGAGCTGTTTTTT. The encoded protein is CASSYQGAVTGELFF.

The V call is TRBV13, the J call TRBJ2-7, with a tentative D call TRBD1 (6 bases). The CDR3 length is 14 residues. CDR1 is PRHDT, CDR2 FYEKMQ, per germline (reference sequence). Trimming took off 5 bases at V and 5 bases at J, with 16 bases between the two ends. The DNA for the CDR3 is TGTGCCAGCAGCGTATCAACAGGGTTCAACGAGCAGTACTTC. Its protein is CASSVSTGFNEQYF.

This chain connects TRBV4-1 to TRBJ2-5, with TRBD2 matching over 12 bases. Germline CDR1 and CDR2: MGHRA and YSYEKL. With V trimmed by 4 bases and J by 5 bases, 8 bases remained unmatched. This CDR3 contains 16 residues. The CDR3 is CASSPPSGRALETQYF. The CDR3 region has the DNA TGCGCCAGCAGCCCCCCTAGCGGGAGGGCCCTTGAGACCCAGTACTTC.

This CDR3 is CASGRLGQFNYGYTF. CDR3 DNA: TGTGCCAGTGGCAGATTAGGACAGTTTAACTATGGCTACACCTTC. The chain uses TRBV19 and TRBJ1-2, with D possibly TRBD1 on 6 matching bases. Germline CDR1 LNHDA, CDR2 SQIVND (reference sequence). With 8 bases removed from V and 1 base from J, the gap between germline ends came to 17 bases. CDR3 length: 15 amino acids.

CDR3 sequence reads: CAWSAGVSYEQYF. The CDR3 nucleotides read TGTGCCTGGAGCGCGGGAGTCTCCTACGAGCAGTACTTC. V is TRBV30 and J is TRBJ2-7; TRBD2 aligns across 7 bases. The V and J ends lost 3 bases and 0 bases, in that order; junction bases with no gene match: 2. This CDR3 region has 13 residues. The germline V gene encodes CDR1 GTSNPN and CDR2 SVGIG (reference sequence).

This chain uses TRBV27 with TRBJ1-5; 9 bases map to TRBD1. The ends lost 6 bases at V and 2 bases at J; junction bases unmatched: 5. The CDR3 contains 15 residues. Germline lookup yields CDR1 MNHEY and CDR2 SMNVEV (reference sequence). The CDR3 spells CASSPGQGGNQPQHF. The DNA of the CDR3 is TGTGCCAGCAGCCCGGGACAGGGAGGCAATCAGCCCCAGCATTTT.

V usage is TRBV19 and J usage is TRBJ2-7; possible D gene TRBD2, 5 bases. Germline V lookup: CDR1 LNHDA, CDR2 SQIVND (reference sequence). Deletions cut 6 bases from V and 4 bases from J, with 13 bases between. The CDR3 is 13 amino acids. Written as DNA, the CDR3 is TGTGCCAGTAGCCCTTCTCCGGGGTACGAGCAGTACTTC. Protein sequence: CASSPSPGYEQYF.

The J gene is TRBJ2-5, the V gene TRBV29-1; 15 nucleotides line up with TRBD2. CDR3 size: 16 residues. The J segment lost 6 bases and the V segment lost 8 bases, leaving 13 bases of the junction unmatched. Germline V gene sequence: CDR1 SQVTM, CDR2 ANQGSEA. The CDR3: CSSAPPGLAGGKTQYF. In nucleotides, the CDR3 is TGCAGCTCGGCCCCGCCGGGACTAGCGGGAGGAAAGACCCAGTACTTC.

This clone was detected once. The CDR3 spells CASSARTGNSYEQYF. The CDR3 DNA is TGTGCCAGCAGCGCCAGGACAGGGAACTCCTACGAGCAGTACTTC. The genes are TRBV7-9 and TRBJ2-7, with TRBD1 matching over 8 bases. Germline loops: CDR1 SEHNR, CDR2 FQNEAQ (reference sequence). The CDR3 totals 15 residues. The ends lost 5 bases at V and 0 bases at J; junction bases unmatched: 6. Using reference TRBV7-9 and TRBJ2-7 for the parts outside the CDR3, the full variable domain is DTGVSQNPRHKITKRGQNVTFRCDPISEHNRLYWYRQTLGQGPEFLTYFQNEAQLEKSRLLSDRFSAERPKGSFSTLEIQRTEQGDSAMYLCASSARTGNSYEQYFGPGTRLTVT.

The chain carries TRBV25-1 and TRBJ2-5, with a possible D match to TRBD2 (6 bases). This CDR3 region has 14 residues. Germline CDR1 reads MGHDK; CDR2 reads SYGVNS. The V and J ends lost 1 base and 7 bases respectively, with 13 bases between them. DNA of the CDR3: TGTGCCAGCAGTGAATTAACGGGGCGGGGGACCCAGTACTTC. Translated: CASSELTGRGTQYF. The complete variable domain, with remaining parts taken from reference TRBV25-1 and TRBJ2-5, reads EADIYQTPRYLVIGTGKKITLECSQTMGHDKMYWYQQDPGMELHLIHYSYGVNSTEKGDLSSESTVSRIRTEHFPLTLESARPSHTSQYLCASSELTGRGTQYFGPGTRLLVL.

This rearrangement joins TRBV11-2 to TRBJ1-1; unclear D gene. CDR1 and CDR2 (germline): SGHAT, FQNNGV. The CDR3 consists of 13 residues. Trimming removed 5 bases from V and 1 base from J, with 8 bases in between. The CDR3 is CASSISENTEAFF. The DNA for the CDR3 is TGTGCCAGCAGCATCAGTGAGAACACTGAAGCTTTCTTT.

The chain combines TRBV10-2 with TRBJ2-3; 9 bases fit TRBD2. V lost 6 bases to trimming and J lost 0 bases; unmatched junction nucleotides: 13. The CDR3 has 18 amino acids. Germline V gene sequence: CDR1 WSHSY, CDR2 SAAADI. In DNA, the CDR3 is TGCGCCAGCAGGAGAGAAATAATAGCGGGAGCTAGCACAGATACGCAGTATTTT. The encoded protein is CASRREIIAGASTDTQYF.

This chain joins TRBV7-3 and TRBJ2-7, with D possibly being TRBD2 (7 bases). This CDR3 has 15 amino acids. With 1 base removed from V and 3 bases from J, the gap between germline ends came to 13 bases. Germline lookup yields CDR1 SGHTA and CDR2 FQGTGA. The CDR3 sequence: CASSLIGGQNYEQYF. As DNA, the CDR3 is TGTGCCAGCAGCTTAATCGGGGGGCAGAACTACGAGCAGTACTTC. The full variable domain, with the rest looked up from reference TRBV7-3 and TRBJ2-7, is GAGVSQTPSNKVTEKGKYVELRCDPISGHTALYWYRQSLGQGPEFLIYFQGTGAADDSGLPNDRFFAVRPEGSVSTLKIQRTERGDSAVYLCASSLIGGQNYEQYFGPGTRLTVT.

This clone was counted a few times. The rearrangement joins TRBV5-1 to TRBJ1-1; 7 nucleotides match TRBD1. There are 15 residues in the CDR3. V was pared by 1 base and J by 1 base, with 4 bases of the junction left unmatched. Germline CDR1 is SGHRS and CDR2 is YFSETQ. CDR3 nucleotides: TGCGCCAGCAGCTTGAAACAGGGGCGGAACACTGAAGCTTTCTTT. As protein: CASSLKQGRNTEAFF.